The clone carrying this T cell receptor beta chain has more than one count but fewer than ten. Its antigen is not known. The sample originates from a study of cytomegalovirus exposure and HLA in healthy donors. Study-wide findings and caveats: A later analysis found common viral pathogens apparently linked to several of the most significant clusters. A later analysis showed TCR association rates differing by HLA locus, peaking at DRB1 and lowest at HLA-C.

PCR was performed using 60 Vbeta and 13 Jbeta primers. The repertoire was sequenced with immunoSEQ multiplex PCR; TCRdb's copy has only in-frame clones and lacks some. Seen here are approximately 110,000 clones, roughly 15% observed once, and the top ten hold under 2.5%. Germline CDR1 SGHTA, CDR2 FQGTGA. Losses at the gene ends were 3 bases for V and 6 bases for J; bases not matched to a gene: 5. This CDR3 spans 14 amino acids. The sample comprised PBMCs. The sequence came from a woman between 18 and 30 years old in good health and CMV-seronegative. The chain carries TRBV7-3 and TRBJ1-5; TRBD1 matches 7 bases. The CDR3 bases are TGTGCCAGCAGCTTGGGACAGTCCCCTCAGCCCCAGCATTTT. The encoded protein is CASSLGQSPQPQHF.